These T cell receptor beta chains were read from a single sample in a study of memory CD4+ T cells and cytomegalovirus serostatus. Profiled with immunoSEQ multiplex PCR; TCRdb holds only in-frame clones, not every one. The table has about 75,000 clones, about 73% seen once; the top ten hold 2% to 3%. The sequenced material came from memory CD4+ T cells from blood. These receptors were obtained from an adult in good health and CMV-seropositive. CDR3s include the opening cysteine and the closing phenylalanine or tryptophan. Fields, in order: CDR3 protein, V gene, clone size, J gene. Expanded clones get a size class; other rows say once, few or many, or leave the size out.

cdr3_aa: CAWSADREHRRNYGYTF; v_call: TRBV30; clone_size: NA; j_call: TRBJ1-2
cdr3_aa: CASGSTGWRLGYGYTF; v_call: TRBV12-5; clone_size: once; j_call: TRBJ1-2
cdr3_aa: CASSVRQRLEAFF; v_call: TRBV11-3; clone_size: few; j_call: TRBJ1-1
cdr3_aa: CAISPPIDRGGMGYGYTF; v_call: TRBV10-3; clone_size: NA; j_call: TRBJ1-2
cdr3_aa: CASSIVAENQPQHF; v_call: TRBV19; clone_size: NA; j_call: TRBJ1-5
cdr3_aa: CASSTRGPYNEQFF; v_call: TRBV27; clone_size: NA; j_call: TRBJ2-1
cdr3_aa: CASSQPPRGGEQFF; v_call: TRBV4-1; clone_size: NA; j_call: TRBJ2-1
cdr3_aa: CASSIGSVGADTQYF; v_call: TRBV19; clone_size: NA; j_call: TRBJ2-3
cdr3_aa: CASSLALIYEQYF; v_call: TRBV28; clone_size: NA; j_call: TRBJ2-7
cdr3_aa: CASSLGQGNYGYTF; v_call: TRBV7-2; clone_size: NA; j_call: TRBJ1-2
cdr3_aa: CASSLGTSKREQYF; v_call: TRBV28; clone_size: NA; j_call: TRBJ2-7
cdr3_aa: CASSYRLAGESNEQFF; v_call: TRBV2; clone_size: few; j_call: TRBJ2-1
cdr3_aa: CASSARQAGNTIYF; v_call: TRBV11-2; clone_size: NA; j_call: TRBJ1-3
cdr3_aa: CASTFGGARREQFF; v_call: TRBV6-1; clone_size: once; j_call: TRBJ2-1
cdr3_aa: CASSLQARGTSKETQYF; v_call: TRBV11-2; clone_size: NA; j_call: TRBJ2-5
cdr3_aa: CASSPGGADTQYF; v_call: TRBV18; clone_size: NA; j_call: TRBJ2-3
cdr3_aa: CASRSGRGLWEQYF; v_call: TRBV2; clone_size: NA; j_call: TRBJ2-7
cdr3_aa: CASSLEGREIDGYTF; v_call: TRBV5-1; clone_size: few; j_call: TRBJ1-2
cdr3_aa: CARVVRSYGYTF; v_call: TRBV10-1; clone_size: NA; j_call: TRBJ1-2
cdr3_aa: CASSLQGKETQYF; v_call: TRBV7-2; clone_size: NA; j_call: TRBJ2-5